This T cell receptor (beta chain) was sequenced during a study of blood T cell repertoires in COVID-19. Study context: Whether acute or convalescent, the COVID-19 samples came from the United States, Italy and Spain. PBMCs, B-cell-depleted T cells, or T cells were the source of the cDNA or gDNA that made up the material.

Study processing details: How many nucleated cells were present was estimated from reference gene primer amplification. Profiling relied on immunoSEQ multiplex PCR, and the TCRdb table lists in-frame clones only, not all of them. V and J calls plus clone size are reproduced from that table; the DNA served to infer D and trimming. The sample has 200,000 or so clones; around 80% are singletons. Germline lookup yields CDR1 LNHDA and CDR2 SQIVND (reference sequence). Trimming removed 5 bases at V and 6 bases at J, with 10 bases between. The CDR3 is made up of 12 amino acids. This receptor was obtained from a woman in her 70s with acute or convalescent COVID-19. The rearrangement uses TRBV19 and TRBJ1-2; no definite D call. Sequencing was carried out using peripheral blood. Here the CDR3 DNA reads TGTGCCAGTAGTCGGCGCGGGGATGGCTACACCTTC. This codes for CASSRRGDGYTF.